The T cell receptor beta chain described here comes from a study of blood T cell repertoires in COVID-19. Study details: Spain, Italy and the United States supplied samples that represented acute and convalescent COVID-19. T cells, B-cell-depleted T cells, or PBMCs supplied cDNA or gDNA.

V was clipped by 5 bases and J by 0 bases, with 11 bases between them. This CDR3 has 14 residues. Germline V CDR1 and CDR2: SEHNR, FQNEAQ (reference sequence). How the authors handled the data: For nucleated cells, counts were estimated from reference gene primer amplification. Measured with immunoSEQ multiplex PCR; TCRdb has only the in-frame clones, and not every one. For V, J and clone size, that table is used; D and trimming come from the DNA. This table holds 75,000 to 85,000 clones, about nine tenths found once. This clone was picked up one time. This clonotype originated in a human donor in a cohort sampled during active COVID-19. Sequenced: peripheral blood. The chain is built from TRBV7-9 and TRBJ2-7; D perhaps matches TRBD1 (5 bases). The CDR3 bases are TGTGCCAGCAGCCCAACTCAGGGCTCCTACGAGCAGTACTTC. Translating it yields CASSPTQGSYEQYF.